These T cell receptor beta chains were read from a single sample in a study of cytomegalovirus exposure and HLA in healthy donors. Measured with immunoSEQ multiplex PCR; TCRdb has only the in-frame clones, and not every one. Of about 140,000 clones listed, roughly 89% are singletons. Sample: PBMCs. Source of these receptors: a woman aged 25 to 45 in good health and CMV-seronegative. CDR3s include the opening cysteine and the closing phenylalanine or tryptophan. The order of the fields is CDR3 protein, CDR3 DNA, V gene, J gene, D gene. The D gene is left open where the match is weak.

CASRWGQGDTEAFF	TGTGCCAGCAGGTGGGGACAGGGGGACACTGAAGCTTTCTTT	TRBV5-4	TRBJ1-1	TRBD1
CAISESDRGDTQYF	TGTGCCATCAGTGAGTCCGACAGGGGTGATACGCAGTATTTT	TRBV10-3	TRBJ2-3	TRBD1
CASSLVVVDTQYF	TGCGCCAGCAGTTTGGTAGTAGTAGATACGCAGTATTTT	TRBV5-1	TRBJ2-3	NA
CASSSTVLAGALAYEQYF	TGTGCCAGCAGCTCAACGGTACTAGCGGGGGCCCTTGCCTACGAGCAGTACTTC	TRBV7-9	TRBJ2-7	TRBD2
CASSVGGAGELFF	TGTGCCAGCAGCGTGGGAGGGGCCGGGGAGCTGTTTTTT	TRBV9	TRBJ2-2	TRBD2
CASSPRGRTDTQYF	TGTGCCAGCAGCCCTCGTGGCCGCACAGATACGCAGTATTTT	TRBV7-3	TRBJ2-3	NA
CASSLTGSYGYTF	TGTGCCAGCAGTTTGACAGGGTCCTATGGCTACACCTTC	TRBV27	TRBJ1-2	TRBD1
CAWSSRTGELFF	TGTGCCTGGAGTTCGAGAACCGGGGAGCTGTTTTTT	TRBV30	TRBJ2-2	NA
CASSLGAGSNGEKLFF	TGTGCCAGCAGTTTGGGGGCAGGGTCTAACGGTGAAAAACTGTTTTTT	TRBV28	TRBJ1-4	NA
CATSRVQGAASYGYTF	TGTGCCACCAGCAGAGTCCAGGGGGCGGCCAGCTATGGCTACACCTTC	TRBV15	TRBJ1-2	TRBD1
CASSVDVGDSWADTQYF	TGTGCCAGCAGCGTAGATGTGGGGGACAGTTGGGCAGATACGCAGTATTTT	TRBV9	TRBJ2-3	TRBD1
CAWTGALNYGYTF	TGTGCCTGGACAGGTGCCCTTAACTATGGCTACACCTTC	TRBV30	TRBJ1-2	NA
CASSQATRSSETQYF	TGTGCCAGCAGCCAAGCGACTAGATCTTCAGAGACCCAGTACTTC	TRBV14	TRBJ2-5	NA
CASSSTGMTNEQFF	TGTGCCAGCAGCTCCACAGGGATGACTAATGAGCAGTTCTTC	TRBV7-9	TRBJ2-1	NA